This T cell receptor (beta chain) was sequenced during a study of T-cell reconstitution after alpha-beta-depleted transplantation in children. V was pared by 0 bases and J by 4 bases, with 11 bases between. Per the germline V gene, CDR1 is SGDLS and CDR2 is YYNGEE. The CDR3 is 14 amino acids. The TCRbeta library was prepared with unique molecular identifiers. One entry per CDR3 protein, called by TCRdb with MiXCR from the PCR reads. The sample shows hundreds of thousands of distinct CDR3 sequences, roughly a tenth of them seen only once. This clonotype was detected ten times or more. The chain has TRBV9 and TRBJ2-7, with a tentative D call TRBD1 (6 bases). This clonotype was obtained from a human donor who donated a stem cell graft to a child with acute myeloid leukemia. Sequenced here: PBMCs from the stem cell graft donor, sampled from the stem cell graft. CDR3 residues: CASSVAGQGYEQYF. Here the CDR3 DNA reads TGTGCCAGCAGCGTAGCCGGCCAGGGGTACGAGCAGTACTTC.